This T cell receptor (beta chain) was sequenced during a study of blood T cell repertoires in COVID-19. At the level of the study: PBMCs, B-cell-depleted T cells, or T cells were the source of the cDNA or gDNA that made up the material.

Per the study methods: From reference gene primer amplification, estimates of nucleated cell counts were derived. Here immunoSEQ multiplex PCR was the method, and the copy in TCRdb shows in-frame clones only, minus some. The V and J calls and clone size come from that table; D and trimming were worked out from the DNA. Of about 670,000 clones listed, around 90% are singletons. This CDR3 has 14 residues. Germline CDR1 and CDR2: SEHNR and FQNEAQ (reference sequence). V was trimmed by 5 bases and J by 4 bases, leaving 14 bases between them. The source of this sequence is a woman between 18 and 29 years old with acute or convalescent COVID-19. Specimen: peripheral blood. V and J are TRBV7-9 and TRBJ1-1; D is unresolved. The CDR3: CASSKSGLSTEAFF. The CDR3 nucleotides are TGTGCCAGCAGCAAAAGCGGGTTGAGCACTGAAGCTTTCTTT. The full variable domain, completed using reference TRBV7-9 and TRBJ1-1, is DTGVSQNPRHKITKRGQNVTFRCDPISEHNRLYWYRQTLGQGPEFLTYFQNEAQLEKSRLLSDRFSAERPKGSFSTLEIQRTEQGDSAMYLCASSKSGLSTEAFFGQGTRLTVV.